The rows below give T cell receptor beta chains drawn from one sample of a study of blood T cell repertoires in COVID-19. TCRdb keeps only in-frame clones here, not all; method: immunoSEQ multiplex PCR. Here the sample spans some 350,000 clones, about four fifths being singletons. The sequencing input was peripheral blood. All receptors come from a man aged 25-45 years with active or convalescent COVID-19. CDR3s include the opening cysteine and the closing phenylalanine or tryptophan. A D gene is named only where the DNA matches it firmly. A clone size is listed for some rows: how often the clone was seen (once, few, many), or a class if it is expanded.

d_call cdr3_length j_call clone_size v_call cdr3_nt cdr3_aa
TRBD1 15 TRBJ1-1 NA TRBV19 TGTGCCAGTAGTTTTGGGACAGATCAATCATCTGAAGCTTTCTTT CASSFGTDQSSEAFF
TRBD2 16 TRBJ2-1 few TRBV6-2/TRBV6-3 TGTGCCAGCAGTTACCGGGGGACTAGCGGGATCAATGAGCAGTTCTTC CASSYRGTSGINEQFF
TRBD1 14 TRBJ1-4 NA TRBV5-1 TGCGCCAGCAGCTTGGGAGGGGGCGAGGAAAAACTGTTTTTT CASSLGGGEEKLFF
NA 13 TRBJ1-2 NA TRBV30 TGTGCCTCTTTACCCAGGGAGGGGTATGGCTACACCTTC CASLPREGYGYTF
NA 14 TRBJ1-5 NA TRBV19 TGTGCCAGTAGCTGGGGGGATAGCAATCAGCCCCAGCATTTT CASSWGDSNQPQHF
TRBD1 15 TRBJ2-2 NA TRBV28 TGTGCCAGCAGTCCACAGGGGGCCCAAACCGGGGAGCTGTTTTTT CASSPQGAQTGELFF
NA 15 TRBJ1-2 NA TRBV6-5 TGTGCCAGCAGTTACTCGAGGACGGTGGGGCTAGGCTACACCTTC CASSYSRTVGLGYTF
TRBD2 16 TRBJ2-7 NA TRBV11-2 TGTGCCAGCAGCTTAGGGGGACTAGCGGGGTATGAAGAGCAGTACTTC CASSLGGLAGYEEQYF
TRBD1 15 TRBJ1-2 once TRBV3-1/TRBV3-2 TGTGCCAGCAGCCAGGACAGGGTTAGGCCCTATGGCTACACCTTC CASSQDRVRPYGYTF
NA 14 TRBJ1-1 NA TRBV9 TGTGCCAGCAGCGTAGATGGGAGGAGCACTGAAGCTTTCTTT CASSVDGRSTEAFF
NA 17 TRBJ1-2 NA TRBV27 TGTGCCAGCAGTCCCCACCCGGGGGAATACCTTAACTATGGCTACACCTTC CASSPHPGEYLNYGYTF
NA 15 TRBJ1-6 NA TRBV7-3 TGTGCCAGCAGCCCAGGGCGGGGTTATAATTCACCCCTCCACTTT CASSPGRGYNSPLHF
NA 13 TRBJ1-2 NA TRBV29-1 TGCAGCGTTGAAGATATTAGATCGGTCGGCTACACCTTC CSVEDIRSVGYTF
NA 15 TRBJ2-5 NA TRBV24-1 TGTGCCACCAGTGATTATCAGGCAGGGGAGGAGACCCAGTACTTC CATSDYQAGEETQYF
TRBD2 16 TRBJ2-3 NA TRBV7-3 TGTGCCAGCAGCCGAATTAGCGGGAGCCCCACAGATACGCAGTATTTT CASSRISGSPTDTQYF